A single sample gave rise to the 23 T cell receptor beta chains below, sequenced in a study of beta chain features in type 1 diabetes. Study results and limitations: In all four CD4+ subsets, TCRB CDR3 length was significantly, moderately reduced in type 1 diabetes.

The whole isolated RNA underwent reverse transcription, so sequencing captured expressed TCRB transcripts. Sequencing used immunoSEQ multiplex PCR; TCRdb keeps in-frame clones, though not all of them. The sample comprises a few hundred thousand clones, 13% of which are singletons, and 0.015% rests with the top ten. No antigen has been assigned to these receptors. The material sequenced was naive CD4+ T cells from blood. These receptors were taken from a young woman with type 1 diabetes.

This sequence joins TRBV12-5 and TRBJ1-1; D not certain. Germline lookup yields CDR1 LGHNT and CDR2 FRNRAP. CDR3 length: 11 residues. The germline V and J ends were trimmed by 6 bases and 11 bases, with 13 bases remaining between them. The CDR3 DNA sequence: TGTGCTAGTGGCCACGGACTGGGCGCTTTCTTT. This gives the protein CASGHGLGAFF.

The chain has TRBV29-1 and TRBJ2-3, with D tentatively TRBD1 (6 bases). Germline V gene sequence: CDR1 SQVTM, CDR2 ANQGSEA. V was clipped by 4 bases and J by 8 bases, with 13 bases between them. The CDR3 totals 12 residues. The chain's CDR3 is CSVGPDSATQYF. The CDR3 DNA reads TGCAGCGTTGGACCGGACAGCGCTACGCAGTATTTT.

This clone appeared a few times. CDR3 in DNA: TGTGCCAGCAGCCCCCCAGGGGACGGATATGGCTACACCTTC. It yields the protein CASSPPGDGYGYTF. This sequence joins TRBV7-9 and TRBJ1-2, with D possibly TRBD1 on 6 matching bases. This CDR3 has 14 amino acids. Trimming removed 5 bases at V and 5 bases at J, with 15 bases between. Germline values: CDR1 SEHNR, CDR2 FQNEAQ (reference sequence).

The chain combines TRBV19 with TRBJ2-3; TRBD1 might be the D (6 bases). The CDR3 covers 14 residues. The V end lost 7 bases, the J end lost 4 bases, and 15 bases lay between the germline ends. Germline V CDR1 and CDR2: LNHDA, SQIVND (reference sequence). The CDR3 protein is CASKGGSRPDTQYF. DNA of the CDR3: TGTGCCAGTAAAGGGGGATCGCGCCCAGATACGCAGTATTTT. The full variable domain, completed using reference TRBV19 and TRBJ2-3, is DGGITQSPKYLFRKEGQNVTLSCEQNLNHDAMYWYRQDPGQGLRLIYYSQIVNDFQKGDIAEGYSVSREKKESFPLTVTSAQKNPTAFYLCASKGGSRPDTQYFGPGTRLTVL.

Only a few counts were recorded for this clone. The CDR3 is CASSPQGQHPGELFF. For the CDR3, the DNA is TGTGCCAGCAGCCCCCAGGGACAGCACCCCGGGGAGCTGTTTTTT. The chain joins TRBV9 to TRBJ2-2; 7 bases agree with TRBD1. This CDR3 is built from 15 residues. With 4 bases clipped from V and 6 bases from J, the junction kept 9 bases outside the gene matches. Germline CDR1 is SGDLS and CDR2 is YYNGEE.

V gene TRBV5-1 combines with J gene TRBJ2-3; possible D gene TRBD1, 5 bases. The CDR3 has 17 residues. With 3 bases removed from V and 0 bases from J, the gap between germline ends came to 17 bases. Germline lookup yields CDR1 SGHRS and CDR2 YFSETQ. The CDR3 is CASSSSPTTASTDTQYF. CDR3 nucleotide sequence: TGCGCCAGCAGCTCTTCGCCGACGACAGCTAGCACAGATACGCAGTATTTT.

In its sample, this clone was seen a few times. CDR3 region: CASSQGTSGSETQYF. CDR3 DNA sequence: TGTGCCAGCAGTCAGGGGACTAGCGGGAGTGAGACCCAGTACTTC. The chain carries TRBV28 and TRBJ2-5; TRBD2 aligns across 14 bases. There are 15 residues in the CDR3. Germline values: CDR1 MDHEN, CDR2 SYDVKM. V lost 5 bases, J lost 5 bases, and 4 bases stayed unmatched.

The chain recombines TRBV4-2 with TRBJ2-6; 8 nucleotides line up with TRBD1. After removal of 8 bases from V and 1 base from J, the junction contained 10 bases not matched to a gene. CDR3 size: 17 residues. Per germline, CDR1 LGHNA and CDR2 YNFKEQ. This chain's CDR3 is CASSPGQALSGANVLTF. In DNA form, the CDR3 reads TGTGCCAGCTCTCCGGGACAGGCGCTTTCTGGGGCCAACGTCCTGACTTTC.

This chain joins TRBV30 and TRBJ1-5; D unresolved. Germline V gene lookup returns CDR1 GTSNPN and CDR2 SVGIG (reference sequence). There are 15 residues in the CDR3. Trimming took 0 bases from V and 0 from J, leaving 9 bases between them. The DNA for the CDR3 is TGTGCCTGGAGTGTCGGAGGTTATAGCAATCAGCCCCAGCATTTT. It is translated as CAWSVGGYSNQPQHF.

The genes are TRBV7-2 and TRBJ2-1; possibly TRBD2 for D (6 bases). Trimming shortened V by 3 bases and J by 6 bases, and 12 bases separated the two germline ends. Looked up from germline, CDR1 is SGHTA and CDR2 is FQGNSA. The length of the CDR3 is 14 residues. The CDR3 here is CASSFFGSINEQFF. The CDR3 DNA follows: TGTGCCAGCAGCTTCTTCGGGAGCATCAATGAGCAGTTCTTC. Using reference TRBV7-2 and TRBJ2-1 for the parts outside the CDR3, the full variable domain is GAGVSQSPSNKVTEKGKDVELRCDPISGHTALYWYRQSLGQGLEFLIYFQGNSAPDKSGLPSDRFSAERTGGSVSTLTIQRTQQEDSAVYLCASSFFGSINEQFFGPGTRLTVL.

This clone was seen more than once but under ten times. V is TRBV5-1 and J is TRBJ2-7; 7 bases are a match to TRBD1. The ends lost 0 bases at V and 7 bases at J; junction bases unmatched: 4. CDR3 length: 13 residues. Germline values: CDR1 SGHRS, CDR2 YFSETQ. This chain's CDR3 is CASSLEGAGEQYF. In DNA, the CDR3 is TGCGCCAGCAGCTTGGAGGGGGCGGGTGAGCAGTACTTC.

The chain joins TRBV5-1 to TRBJ2-7, with a weak D call TRBD1 (6 bases). The CDR3 has 15 amino acids. Germline V gene lookup returns CDR1 SGHRS and CDR2 YFSETQ. V lost 7 bases to trimming and J lost 3 bases, with 20 bases between them. CDR3: CASRPVTGTSYEQYF. CDR3 DNA sequence: TGCGCCAGCCGACCCGTTACCGGGACAAGCTACGAGCAGTACTTC.

CDR3 sequence: CASSPHSGGVYEQYF. Written as DNA, the CDR3 is TGTGCCAGCAGCCCCCATAGCGGAGGGGTCTACGAGCAGTACTTC. The chain joins TRBV7-3 to TRBJ2-7, with D maybe TRBD2 (6 bases). The V gene's germline CDR1 is SGHTA and CDR2 FQGTGA. The CDR3 sequence is 15 residues long. V was trimmed by 5 bases and J by 3 bases, leaving 17 bases between them.

V gene TRBV5-1 combines with J gene TRBJ1-5; 8 bases align to TRBD1. The CDR3 has 16 residues. V lost 0 bases, J lost 10 bases, and 12 bases stayed unmatched. Germline CDR1 and CDR2: SGHRS and YFSETQ. The CDR3 sequence is CASSLEPGGSGYPQHF. CDR3 bases: TGCGCCAGCAGCTTGGAGCCAGGGGGCTCGGGGTACCCCCAGCATTTT.

The chain has TRBV30 and TRBJ2-1; 12 bases are a match to TRBD2. The CDR3 covers 19 residues. Germline lookup yields CDR1 GTSNPN and CDR2 SVGIG (reference sequence). The V and J ends lost 1 base and 0 bases, in that order; junction bases with no gene match: 10. The CDR3 protein is CAWSAGTSGQKSSYNEQFF. The CDR3 nucleotides are TGTGCCTGGAGTGCAGGGACTAGCGGGCAGAAGAGCTCCTACAATGAGCAGTTCTTC.

The sample holds a few counts of this clone. The CDR3 DNA reads TGTGCCAGCAGTGTAACTAGCGGGAGGGCAGATACGCAGTATTTT. It codes for CASSVTSGRADTQYF. The chain links TRBV25-1 to TRBJ2-3; TRBD2 matches at 13 bases. CDR3 size: 15 residues. V was pared by 4 bases and J by 4 bases, with 2 bases of the junction left unmatched. Germline values: CDR1 MGHDK, CDR2 SYGVNS.

This clone was observed a few times. The gene calls are TRBV30 and TRBJ2-7; D is possibly TRBD1 (7 bases). The CDR3 is 15 amino acids. The V gene lost 3 bases and the J gene lost 0 bases, with 15 bases spanning the gap. Germline CDR1 GTSNPN, CDR2 SVGIG (reference sequence). The CDR3 nucleotides read TGTGCCTGGAGGGGGGGACAGATACTCTCCTACGAGCAGTACTTC. Translating gives CAWRGGQILSYEQYF.

The rearrangement uses TRBV7-9 and TRBJ2-7; TRBD1 agrees at 9 bases. Germline loops: CDR1 SEHNR, CDR2 FQNEAQ (reference sequence). The CDR3 contains 15 residues. The junction had 3 bases not matched to a gene; V was cut back by 0 bases and J by 3 bases. This CDR3 is CASSLAAGQGYEQYF. For the CDR3, the DNA is TGTGCCAGCAGCTTAGCGGCGGGACAGGGCTACGAGCAGTACTTC.

This chain uses TRBV9 with TRBJ2-7; D is undetermined. Germline CDR1 SGDLS, CDR2 YYNGEE. This CDR3 has 15 amino acids. V lost 0 bases, J lost 0 bases, and 10 bases lay in between. DNA for the CDR3: TGTGCCAGCAGCGTAGGATACAGTAGCTCCTACGAGCAGTACTTC. This gives the protein CASSVGYSSSYEQYF.

The rearrangement joins TRBV25-1 to TRBJ2-6; TRBD1 matches 8 bases. With V trimmed by 4 bases and J by 0 bases, 5 bases remained unmatched. CDR3 length equals 17 residues. Germline-derived CDR1 and CDR2 are MGHDK and SYGVNS. CDR3 sequence (DNA): TGTGCCAGCAGTGCTGACAGGGGAAACTCTGGGGCCAACGTCCTGACTTTC. The encoded protein is CASSADRGNSGANVLTF.

This clone has more than one count but fewer than ten. The rearrangement joins TRBV2 to TRBJ1-5, with D perhaps matching TRBD1 (6 bases). This CDR3 has 14 residues. CDR1 SNHLY and CDR2 FYNNEI come from the germline V gene. Trimming stripped 9 bases from V and 3 bases from J, with 15 bases between. For the CDR3, the DNA is TGTGCCAGTACCGTCGGGGGGGCCAATCAGCCCCAGCATTTT. This sequence encodes CASTVGGANQPQHF.

This clone occurred a few times. The V call is TRBV30, the J call TRBJ2-6; D is uncertain. Per the germline V gene, CDR1 is GTSNPN and CDR2 is SVGIG (reference sequence). Trimming removed 2 bases at V and 0 bases at J, with 11 bases between. The CDR3 spans 16 residues. This CDR3 is CAWSKQKVSGANVLTF. The CDR3 DNA reads TGTGCCTGGAGTAAACAGAAGGTCTCTGGGGCCAACGTCCTGACTTTC.

The V and J genes are TRBV14 and TRBJ2-3; perhaps TRBD1 as D (5 bases). The CDR3 has 13 residues. The ends were cut back, 4 bases at V and 2 bases at J, with 7 bases in the middle. CDR1 and CDR2 (germline): SGHDN, FVKESK. DNA for the CDR3: TGTGCCAGCAGCCCGGACATCACAGATACGCAGTATTTT. Translation gives CASSPDITDTQYF.